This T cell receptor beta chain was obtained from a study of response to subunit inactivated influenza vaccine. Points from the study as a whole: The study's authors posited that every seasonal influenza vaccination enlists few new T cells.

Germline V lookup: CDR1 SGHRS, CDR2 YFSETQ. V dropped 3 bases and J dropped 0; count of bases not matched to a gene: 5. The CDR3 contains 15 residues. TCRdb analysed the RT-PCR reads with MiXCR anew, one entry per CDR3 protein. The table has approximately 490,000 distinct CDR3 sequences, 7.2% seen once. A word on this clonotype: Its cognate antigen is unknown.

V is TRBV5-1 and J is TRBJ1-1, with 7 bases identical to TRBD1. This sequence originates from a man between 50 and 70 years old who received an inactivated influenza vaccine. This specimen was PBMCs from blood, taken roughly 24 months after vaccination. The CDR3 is CASSSLGQMNTEAFF. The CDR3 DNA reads TGCGCCAGCAGCTCGTTGGGACAGATGAACACTGAAGCTTTCTTT.